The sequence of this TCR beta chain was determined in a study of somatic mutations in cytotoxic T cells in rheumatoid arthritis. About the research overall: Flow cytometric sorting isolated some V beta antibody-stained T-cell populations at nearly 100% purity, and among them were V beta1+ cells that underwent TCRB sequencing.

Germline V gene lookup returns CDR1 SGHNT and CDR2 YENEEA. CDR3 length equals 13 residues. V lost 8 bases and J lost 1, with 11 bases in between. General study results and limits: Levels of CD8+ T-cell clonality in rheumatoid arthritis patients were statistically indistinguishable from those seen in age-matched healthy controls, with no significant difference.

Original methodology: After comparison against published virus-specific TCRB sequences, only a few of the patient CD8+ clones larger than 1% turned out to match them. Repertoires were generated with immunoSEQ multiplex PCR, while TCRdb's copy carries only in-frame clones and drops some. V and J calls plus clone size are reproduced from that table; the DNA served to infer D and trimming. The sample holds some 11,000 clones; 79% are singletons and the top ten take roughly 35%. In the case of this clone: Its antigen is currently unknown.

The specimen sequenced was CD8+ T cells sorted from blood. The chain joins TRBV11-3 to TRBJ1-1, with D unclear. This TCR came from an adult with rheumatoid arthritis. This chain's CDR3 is CASGGIENTEAFF. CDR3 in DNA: TGTGCCAGCGGTGGAATAGAGAACACTGAAGCTTTCTTT.